This T cell receptor (beta chain) is drawn from a study of Ad26.COV2.S vaccination and SARS-CoV-2 variants. Study information: A COV1001 Ad26.COV2.S trial-arm participant provided the sample. Ad26.COV2.S shots went into the muscle once or twice, 56 days apart.

The treatment denotes: approximately 18 received Ad26.COV2.S at low or high dose, single or two shots; roughly five received placebo; per-sample allocation not given. Repertoires come from day 63 after the first vaccine or placebo injection. CDR1 and CDR2 (germline): LNHNV, YYDKDF (reference sequence). This CDR3 spans 15 amino acids. Trimming at V came to 3 bases and at J to 7 bases, leaving 3 bases not matched to a gene. As concerns this clone: Antigen unknown.

Study-level results: Responses of T cells in total may have been underestimated by the TCR breadth and depth analyses.

The table came from immunoSEQ multiplex PCR; TCRdb's copy has only in-frame clones and leaves some out. The data contain roughly 450,000 clones, over 75% of them singletons. The specimen was peripheral blood, collected in a trial of Ad26.COV2.S vaccine versus placebo. The source of this sequence is a person between 18 and 59 years old who received the Ad26.COV2.S COVID-19 vaccine or a placebo. The chain carries TRBV15 and TRBJ1-4; 12 positions match TRBD1. The CDR3 region has the DNA TGTGCCACCAGCAGGGGACAGGGGGCATTTGAAAAACTGTTTTTT. Protein sequence: CATSRGQGAFEKLFF.